The 12 T cell receptor beta chains below all came from one sample that was sequenced in a study of blood T cell repertoires in COVID-19. Generated by immunoSEQ multiplex PCR, the TCRdb table keeps only in-frame clones and is missing some. Of about 180,000 clones in the sample, more than 75% were seen once. Sequenced sample: peripheral blood. Receptors were obtained from a person aged 65-85 years with COVID-19, enrolled during active disease.

The chain recombines TRBV7-2 with TRBJ2-7, with TRBD2 matching 7 bases. The CDR3 loop spans 16 amino acids. Germline CDR1 and CDR2: SGHTA and FQGNSA. V lost 3 bases, J lost 3 bases, and 11 bases stayed unmatched. CDR3 in DNA: TGTGCCAGCAGCTTTGGGGACTACAACTACCACTACGAGCAGTACTTC. Translating it yields CASSFGDYNYHYEQYF.

The rearrangement links TRBV7-9 to TRBJ1-2, with D hard to call. Trimming left V 8 bases short and J 0 bases short, with 13 bases between. The CDR3 is 14 amino acids. In germline, CDR1 is SEHNR, CDR2 FQNEAQ (reference sequence). For the CDR3, the DNA is TGTGCCAGCCTGGAGGAGAACTCTAACTATGGCTACACCTTC. Translating gives CASLEENSNYGYTF.

The CDR3 region has the DNA TGTGCCAGCTCACCGAGAGCTATGGTATCCTACGAGCAGTACTTC. Amino acids: CASSPRAMVSYEQYF. The rearrangement joins TRBV18 to TRBJ2-7; D ambiguous. Germline CDR1 is KGHSH and CDR2 is LQKENI. V lost 3 bases and J 1 base, leaving 13 bases between the germline ends. This CDR3 spans 15 amino acids.

J is TRBJ2-1 and V is TRBV7-3, with 8 bases fitting TRBD2. With 5 bases clipped from V and 3 bases from J, the junction kept 15 bases outside the gene matches. Germline V gene data show CDR1 as SGHTA and CDR2 as FQGTGA. This CDR3 is built from 18 residues. For the CDR3, the DNA is TGTGCCAGCAGCCTGCCGTGGCGGGAGGTGGGAAACTACAATGAGCAGTTCTTC. This gives the protein CASSLPWREVGNYNEQFF.

J is TRBJ1-3 and V is TRBV20-1; the D is unclear. CDR3 size: 11 residues. CDR1 and CDR2 from the germline V gene are DFQATT and SNEGSKA (reference sequence). Trimming removed 2 bases from V and 8 bases from J, with 7 bases in between. CDR3 amino acids: CSARIVDTIYF. The CDR3, as DNA: TGCAGTGCTAGAATAGTAGACACCATATATTTT.

A single count supports this clone. The CDR3 reads CATLTSGSYEQYF. Here the CDR3 DNA reads TGTGCCACCCTGACTAGCGGGAGTTACGAGCAGTACTTC. V and J are TRBV10-3 and TRBJ2-7; 12 bases are shared with TRBD2. There are 13 residues in the CDR3. V gave up 10 bases and J gave up 4 bases; unmatched junction bases: 5. Germline assignment: CDR1 ENHRY and CDR2 SYGVKD.

V is TRBV2 and J is TRBJ2-7, with no clear D. Trimming took 4 bases from V and 2 from J, leaving 12 bases between them. CDR1 and CDR2 (germline): SNHLY, FYNNEI. The CDR3 sequence is 14 residues long. CDR3 sequence: CASSVQLGTYEQYF. The CDR3 DNA follows: TGTGCCAGCAGTGTCCAGCTAGGAACCTACGAGCAGTACTTC.

This chain connects TRBV7-9 to TRBJ1-2; D is ambiguous. The germline CDR1 and CDR2 sequences are SEHNR and FQNEAQ (reference sequence). The CDR3 loop spans 12 amino acids. CDR3 loop: CAAGAINYGYTF. The CDR3 DNA follows: TGTGCTGCGGGCGCGATTAACTATGGCTACACCTTC.

This clone has a single count. The J gene is TRBJ1-2, the V gene TRBV10-1; 10 bases agree with TRBD1. Germline V gene sequence: CDR1 WNHNN, CDR2 SYGVQD (reference sequence). With 11 bases clipped from V and 4 bases from J, the junction kept 13 bases outside the gene matches. CDR3 length: 15 residues. CDR3 DNA sequence: TGCGCCCCTACCGGGACAGGGGACCTCTTCTATGGCTACACCTTC. Amino acid sequence: CAPTGTGDLFYGYTF.

J is TRBJ2-5 and V is TRBV5-5, with TRBD2 matching over 12 bases. The CDR3 has 16 amino acids. CDR1 SGHKS and CDR2 YYEKEE come from the germline V gene (reference sequence). V shed 0 bases, J shed 5 bases, and the junction held 5 bases outside the gene matches. Here the CDR3 reads CASSLAPTSGGETQYF. Written as DNA, the CDR3 is TGTGCCAGCAGCTTGGCCCCCACTAGCGGGGGGGAGACCCAGTACTTC.

The V and J genes are TRBV10-1 and TRBJ2-1; D ambiguous. CDR1 and CDR2 from the germline V gene are WNHNN and SYGVQD (reference sequence). The length of the CDR3 is 14 residues. V was trimmed by 1 base and J by 4 bases, leaving 8 bases between them. CDR3 sequence (DNA): TGCGCCAGCAGTGAGTTGCACAGTTACAATGAGCAGTTCTTC. The encoded protein is CASSELHSYNEQFF.

The chain carries TRBV28 and TRBJ1-5; D gene uncertain. The CDR3 runs to 11 residues. Trimming left V 4 bases short and J 14 bases short, with 12 bases between. In germline, CDR1 is MDHEN, CDR2 SYDVKM. The CDR3 DNA is TGTGCCAGCAGTTCCCCAGGCAAGGAGCATTTT. It specifies CASSSPGKEHF.